These 9 T cell receptor beta chains came from one sample sequenced in a study of blood T cells in healthy people across ages. Next came a second PCR, run for about 6 to 11 cycles, which used a sample-barcoded 5' primer along with a J-beta primer mix. Each CDR3 protein gets one entry after TCRdb re-called the 5' RACE reads with MiXCR. The repertoire includes around 870,000 distinct CDR3 sequences, 25% to 30% of them detected once, and 15% to 20% sits in the top ten. Sequenced material: blood. Receptor source: an elderly woman in good health.

The genes are TRBV7-2 and TRBJ2-5, with 10 bases aligning to TRBD2. V was pared by 5 bases and J by 4 bases, with 7 bases of the junction left unmatched. The CDR3 extends over 15 amino acids. The germline CDR1 and CDR2 sequences are SGHTA and FQGNSA. DNA of the CDR3: TGTGCCAGCAGCATGCTAGCGGGGGCTCGAGAGACCCAGTACTTC. It is translated as CASSMLAGARETQYF.

V is TRBV27 and J is TRBJ2-2, with unresolved D. V was trimmed by 4 bases and J by 5 bases, leaving 14 bases between them. There are 15 residues in the CDR3. In germline, CDR1 is MNHEY, CDR2 SMNVEV (reference sequence). The DNA for the CDR3 is TGTGCCAGCAGTTGGGAACGGAGAGGTACCGGGGAGCTGTTTTTT. Translating it yields CASSWERRGTGELFF.

This clonotype occurred a few times. The chain carries TRBV29-1 and TRBJ2-3; D is ambiguous. Germline CDR1 is SQVTM and CDR2 is ANQGSEA. V was clipped by 0 bases and J by 8 bases, with 3 bases between them. The CDR3 consists of 10 residues. CDR3 sequence: CSVEEGTQYF. CDR3 bases: TGCAGCGTTGAAGAGGGTACGCAGTATTTT.

A few counts support this clonotype. This chain connects TRBV7-2 to TRBJ1-6; 7 bases are shared with TRBD1. The CDR3 loop spans 15 amino acids. J lost 4 bases, V lost 4 bases, and 4 bases had no gene match. Germline V gene sequence: CDR1 SGHTA, CDR2 FQGNSA. The CDR3 spells CASSSRDRYNSPLHF. The CDR3 DNA reads TGTGCCAGCAGCTCTCGGGACAGATATAATTCACCCCTCCACTTT.

This clonotype was seen many times. The chain uses TRBV7-9 and TRBJ1-4; tentative D call: TRBD1 (5 bases). CDR3 length: 14 amino acids. CDR1 and CDR2 from the germline V gene are SEHNR and FQNEAQ (reference sequence). V lost 5 bases, J lost 4 bases, and 11 bases lay in between. In DNA, the CDR3 is TGTGCCAGCAGCGCACGCGGGGGTAATGAAAAACTGTTTTTT. It translates to CASSARGGNEKLFF. The variable domain in full, with the rest retrieved from reference TRBV7-9 and TRBJ1-4, is DTGVSQNPRHKITKRGQNVTFRCDPISEHNRLYWYRQTLGQGPEFLTYFQNEAQLEKSRLLSDRFSAERPKGSFSTLEIQRTEQGDSAMYLCASSARGGNEKLFFGSGTQLSVL.

This sequence joins TRBV20-1 and TRBJ2-3, with 8 bases lining up with TRBD1. The CDR3 is 10 residues long. The V and J ends lost 5 bases and 14 bases, in that order; junction bases with no gene match: 6. Germline CDR1 DFQATT, CDR2 SNEGSKA (reference sequence). CDR3 nucleotide sequence: TGCAGTGCTGGGGATGACAGGGGGTATTTT. Protein sequence: CSAGDDRGYF.

Worth noting for this clonotype: Being one base from a much bigger clone, this may be a read error. DNA of the CDR3: TGTGCCAGCGGGCCCTACGAAGCAGGGAATAATGAAAAACTGTTTTTT. It codes for CASGPYEAGNNEKLFF. The chain uses TRBV6-6 and TRBJ1-4, with D perhaps TRBD1 (5 bases). V lost 8 bases, J lost 4 bases, and 20 bases lay in between. The CDR3 loop spans 16 amino acids. Germline CDR1 and CDR2: MNHNY and SVGAGI (reference sequence).

The chain recombines TRBV5-1 with TRBJ1-1, with D perhaps TRBD1 (6 bases). The germline gives CDR1 SGHRS, CDR2 YFSETQ. The CDR3 loop spans 14 amino acids. V lost 5 bases to trimming and J lost 4 bases, with 15 bases between them. DNA of the CDR3: TGCGCCAGCAGTGACAGGTCTCCAGGCACTGAAGCTTTCTTT. Amino acids: CASSDRSPGTEAFF.

This clonotype was observed at least ten times. This chain uses TRBV7-2 with TRBJ2-3; 7 nucleotides agree with TRBD2. CDR3 length equals 17 residues. The germline gives CDR1 SGHTA, CDR2 FQGNSA. V gave up 0 bases and J gave up 4 bases; unmatched junction bases: 10. This CDR3 reads CASSLAGTGGNPDTQYF. CDR3 coding DNA: TGTGCCAGCAGCTTAGCCGGGACGGGGGGAAACCCAGATACGCAGTATTTT. The variable domain in full, completed from reference TRBV7-2 and TRBJ2-3, reads GAGVSQSPSNKVTEKGKDVELRCDPISGHTALYWYRQSLGQGLEFLIYFQGNSAPDKSGLPSDRFSAERTGGSVSTLTIQRTQQEDSAVYLCASSLAGTGGNPDTQYFGPGTRLTVL.